Listed below are T cell receptor beta chains from one sample, sequenced in a study of T cell clonotyping in hematopoietic cell transplantation. The method was immunoSEQ multiplex PCR; TCRdb's version includes in-frame clones alone and lacks a portion of them. The sample includes about 36,000 clones, about 90% seen only once; the top ten take 1.5% to 2%. Sequencing was done on a sample of peripheral blood mononuclear cells. The source of these receptors is a woman aged 40 to 55 in good health. Some clones in this sample may be carry-over from other donors' samples. CDR3s include the opening cysteine and the closing phenylalanine or tryptophan. The D gene is left open where the match is weak. Not all rows give a size; the values are once, few, many and, for expanded clones, a class.

J,size,length,D,V,DNA,CDR3
TRBJ2-7,NA,14,NA,TRBV19,TGTGCCAGTAGTATAGCGTCGGCTGACCTCGAGCAGTACTTC,CASSIASADLEQYF
TRBJ2-5,NA,16,TRBD2,TRBV28,TGTGCCAGCAGGCGACTAGCGGGAGGACGGATGGAGACCCAGTACTTC,CASRRLAGGRMETQYF
TRBJ1-1,once,12,NA,TRBV30,TGTGCCTGGAGTGCCCGGCACACTGAAGCTTTCTTT,CAWSARHTEAFF
TRBJ1-2,NA,14,NA,TRBV29-1,TGCAGCGTTGAAGGTTTCCAGGGAGGCTATGGCTACACCTTC,CSVEGFQGGYGYTF
TRBJ1-2,NA,15,NA,TRBV5-1,TGCGCCAGCAGCTTGGGGGGTACGTTATACTATGGCTACACCTTC,CASSLGGTLYYGYTF
TRBJ1-2,NA,14,TRBD1,TRBV2,TGTGCCAGCAGTGATGGGACAGGGGCCGGTCGCTACACCTTC,CASSDGTGAGRYTF
TRBJ2-2,once,19,TRBD2,TRBV2,TGTGCCAGCAGTTTAATGGGGCTAGCGGGAGGTCCGAACACCGGGGAGCTGTTTTTT,CASSLMGLAGGPNTGELFF
TRBJ2-7,once,15,NA,TRBV5-1,TGCGCCAGCAGCTTGATCGGGCAGGGTAACTACGAGCAGTACTTC,CASSLIGQGNYEQYF
TRBJ2-5,NA,13,TRBD2,TRBV11-1,TGTGCCAGCAGCTTTGGGACTAGAGAGACCCAGTACTTC,CASSFGTRETQYF
TRBJ2-7,NA,14,NA,TRBV6-6,TGTGCCAGCAGTCCTGGACAATCTCGGCCCGAGCAGTACTTC,CASSPGQSRPEQYF
TRBJ1-4,NA,13,NA,TRBV6-5,TGTGCCAGCAGGACTCACCGTAATGAAAAACTGTTTTTT,CASRTHRNEKLFF
TRBJ2-7,NA,13,NA,TRBV23-1,TGCGCCAGCCCTATCAGAGGCCCCTACGAGCAGTACTTC,CASPIRGPYEQYF
TRBJ1-2,NA,17,NA,TRBV28,TGTGCCAGCAGTATCATGTCCGGGTCAGAGGGCGTCTATGGCTACACCTTC,CASSIMSGSEGVYGYTF
TRBJ1-4,NA,16,NA,TRBV5-1,TGCGCCAGCAGCCAGAACGGCGGGATCACTAATGAAAAACTGTTTTTT,CASSQNGGITNEKLFF
TRBJ1-4,few,13,NA,TRBV13,TGTGCCAGCAGCCTCAGCGGGAATGAAAAACTGTTTTTT,CASSLSGNEKLFF
TRBJ2-7,NA,14,NA,TRBV4-2,TGTGCCAGCAGCCGCCGGGACCACTCCTACGAGCAGTACTTC,CASSRRDHSYEQYF
TRBJ2-7,NA,15,NA,TRBV7-2,TGTGCCAGCACTTCTGTCAGCGTGGGACCCTACGAGCAGTACTTC,CASTSVSVGPYEQYF
TRBJ2-3,NA,16,TRBD2,TRBV7-3,TGTGCCAGCAGCCTCCGGACTAGCGGGAACACAGATACGCAGTATTTT,CASSLRTSGNTDTQYF
TRBJ2-1,NA,17,NA,TRBV4-2,TGTGCCAGCAGCCAAGATTTGAGCGACCCCTCCTACAATGAGCAGTTCTTC,CASSQDLSDPSYNEQFF
TRBJ2-1,NA,12,NA,TRBV7-2,TGTGCCAGCAGCCCCGATTTCAATGAGCAGTTCTTC,CASSPDFNEQFF
TRBJ2-1,NA,14,NA,TRBV2,TGTGCCAGCAGCTCATTCGCTAGCTACAATGAGCAGTTCTTC,CASSSFASYNEQFF
TRBJ1-5,NA,14,NA,TRBV30,TGTGCCTGGAGCCTCGGGTATAGCAATCAGCCCCAGCATTTT,CAWSLGYSNQPQHF
TRBJ1-4,once,14,NA,TRBV5-1,TGCGCCAGCAGACGGTCGGGGGAAAGAGAAAAACTGTTTTTT,CASRRSGEREKLFF
TRBJ2-1,NA,12,NA,TRBV5-5,TGTGCCAGCAGTCCCTGGGATAATGAGCAGTTCTTC,CASSPWDNEQFF
TRBJ2-5,NA,12,NA,TRBV11-2,TGTGCCAGCAGCCCCCCGGGGGAGACCCAGTACTTC,CASSPPGETQYF
TRBJ2-7,NA,11,NA,TRBV2,TGTGCCAGCAGTGAAGAGTACGAGCAGTACTTC,CASSEEYEQYF
TRBJ2-3,NA,15,NA,TRBV30,TGTGCCTGGAGCAAAACAGCTCTTAGCACAGATACGCAGTATTTT,CAWSKTALSTDTQYF
TRBJ1-1,NA,15,TRBD1,TRBV28,TGTGCCAGCAGTTTCCCTGGCAGGGGGGTGGCTGAAGCTTTCTTT,CASSFPGRGVAEAFF
TRBJ2-7,NA,16,NA,TRBV7-8,TGTGCCAGCAGCTTTAGACCTCAGGGAGGTAAGGACGAGCAGTACTTC,CASSFRPQGGKDEQYF